This T cell receptor beta chain was sequenced in a study of blood T cell repertoires in COVID-19. Study in general: T cells, B-cell-depleted T cells, or PBMCs supplied cDNA or gDNA.

The length of the CDR3 is 15 residues. In germline, CDR1 is LNHDA, CDR2 SQIVND (reference sequence). J was trimmed by 5 bases and V by 4 bases; bases with no gene match: 8. In the authors' workflow: Estimated nucleated cell counts came from reference gene primer amplification. Some clones are missing from TCRdb's copy, which holds only in-frame ones; the method was immunoSEQ multiplex PCR. The V and J calls and clone size were taken over from that table, and D and trimming were inferred from the DNA. The repertoire consists of about 76,000 clones, with approximately 81% occurring once and the leading ten covering approximately 10%.

The receptor was derived from a man aged 55 to 69 with COVID-19, enrolled during active disease. The chain couples TRBV19 to TRBJ2-1; 7 nucleotides align to TRBD1. Sequencing input: peripheral blood. CDR3 amino acids: CASSRWVDRNNEQFF. As DNA, the CDR3 is TGTGCCAGTAGTAGGTGGGTGGACAGGAACAATGAGCAGTTCTTC.